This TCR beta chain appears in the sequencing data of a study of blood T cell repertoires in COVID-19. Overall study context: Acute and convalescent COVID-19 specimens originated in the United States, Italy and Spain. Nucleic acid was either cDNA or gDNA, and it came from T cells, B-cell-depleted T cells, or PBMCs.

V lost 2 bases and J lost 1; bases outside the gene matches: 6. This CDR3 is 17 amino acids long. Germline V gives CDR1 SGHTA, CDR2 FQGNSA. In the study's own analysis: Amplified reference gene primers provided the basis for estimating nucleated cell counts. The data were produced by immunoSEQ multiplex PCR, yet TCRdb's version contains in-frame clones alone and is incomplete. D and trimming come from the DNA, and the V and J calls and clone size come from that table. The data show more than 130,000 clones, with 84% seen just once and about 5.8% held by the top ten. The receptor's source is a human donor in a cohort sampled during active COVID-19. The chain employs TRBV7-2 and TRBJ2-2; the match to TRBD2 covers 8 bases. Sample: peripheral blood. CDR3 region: CASSLSGGARNTGELFF. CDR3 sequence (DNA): TGTGCCAGCAGCTTATCCGGGGGGGCAAGGAACACCGGGGAGCTGTTTTTT.